This is a list of T cell receptor beta chains from one sample in a study of cytomegalovirus exposure and HLA in healthy donors. Here immunoSEQ multiplex PCR was the method, and the copy in TCRdb shows in-frame clones only, minus some. The data contain under 150,000 clones, about 82% of them seen just once; the ten biggest clones take up around 3.7%. Sequencing was carried out using PBMCs. The receptors stem from a male donor in good health and CMV-seronegative. Both conserved end residues are part of each CDR3. A D gene is named only where the DNA matches it firmly. Clone size is given for some rows only: seen once, a few or many times, or a class if the clone is expanded.

j_gene,abundance,v_gene,d_gene,CDR3aa,CDR3nt
TRBJ2-2,NA,TRBV28,NA,CASSPIAANTGELFF,TGTGCCAGCAGTCCTATAGCGGCGAACACCGGGGAGCTGTTTTTT
TRBJ2-3,NA,TRBV9,TRBD2,CASSVPVGSGAGDTQYF,TGTGCCAGCAGCGTACCTGTGGGTAGCGGGGCGGGAGATACGCAGTATTTT
TRBJ2-7,NA,TRBV28,TRBD1,CATCLPPGQGDPYEQYF,TGTGCCACCTGCCTTCCTCCGGGACAGGGAGATCCCTACGAGCAGTACTTC
TRBJ2-1,NA,TRBV18,NA,CASSPRGTLGDEQFF,TGTGCCAGCTCACCTCGCGGGACGCTCGGGGATGAGCAGTTCTTC
TRBJ1-2,few,TRBV7-9,TRBD1,CASSRTGKANYGYTF,TGTGCCAGCAGCCGGACAGGGAAGGCTAACTATGGCTACACCTTC
TRBJ1-2,NA,TRBV28,NA,CASSISPVGYTF,TGTGCCAGCAGTATCTCTCCGGTCGGCTACACCTTC
TRBJ1-5,NA,TRBV7-9,NA,CASSRGGPQHF,TGTGCCAGCAGTCGAGGGGGGCCCCAGCATTTT
TRBJ2-5,NA,TRBV6-1,TRBD2,CATRAGETQYF,TGTGCCACAAGAGCGGGGGAGACCCAGTACTTC
TRBJ2-1,NA,TRBV7-9,NA,CASRFDLANEQFF,TGTGCCAGCAGATTTGACTTAGCCAATGAGCAGTTCTTC
TRBJ2-7,NA,TRBV5-1,TRBD2,CASSLSTSGRVSNEQYF,TGCGCCAGCAGCTTGTCGACTAGCGGGAGGGTTAGCAACGAGCAGTACTTC
TRBJ2-7,NA,TRBV5-6,NA,CASRLPPRTVSYEQYF,TGTGCCAGCAGGTTGCCCCCTAGGACAGTGAGCTACGAGCAGTACTTC
TRBJ2-7,once,TRBV9,TRBD2,CASSVLSGVPSYEQYF,TGTGCCAGCAGCGTACTTAGCGGGGTGCCCTCCTACGAGCAGTACTTC
TRBJ1-1,NA,TRBV21-1,NA,CASSKSRGQSNTEAFF,TGTGCCAGCAGCAAATCTCGTGGCCAGTCGAACACTGAAGCTTTCTTT
TRBJ1-2,NA,TRBV6-5,TRBD1,CASSYDTGQIGDYTF,TGTGCCAGCAGTTACGACACGGGACAGATCGGGGACTACACCTTC
TRBJ2-1,NA,TRBV11-2,TRBD1,CASSSAAALGTGFDEQFF,TGTGCCAGCAGCTCTGCGGCGGCCCTCGGGACAGGTTTTGATGAGCAGTTCTTC
TRBJ2-3,NA,TRBV9,TRBD2,CASSDVAGRTDTQYF,TGTGCCAGCAGCGACGTAGCGGGGCGCACAGATACGCAGTATTTT
TRBJ1-2,once,TRBV10-3,NA,CAITSGGAPDYGYTF,TGTGCCATTACCTCTGGGGGGGCGCCGGACTATGGCTACACCTTC
TRBJ1-1,NA,TRBV6-6,NA,CASTMGGVEAFF,TGTGCCAGCACGATGGGGGGGGTTGAAGCTTTCTTT
TRBJ1-5,NA,TRBV15,NA,CATSSSGIGQPQHF,TGTGCCACCAGCAGTTCAGGTATTGGGCAGCCCCAGCATTTT
TRBJ2-3,NA,TRBV7-8,TRBD2,CASTSGTSVRGQYF,TGTGCCAGCACCTCCGGGACTAGCGTTAGGGGGCAGTATTTT
TRBJ1-4,NA,TRBV14,NA,CASSRHGGMLNEKLFF,TGTGCCAGCAGCCGCCATGGGGGGATGCTTAATGAAAAACTGTTTTTT
TRBJ1-5,NA,TRBV10-3,NA,CAISESQQRNQPQHF,TGTGCCATCAGTGAGTCCCAACAGCGGAATCAGCCCCAGCATTTT
TRBJ1-1,few,TRBV4-3,TRBD1,CASSQTTGTEAFF,TGCGCCAGCAGCCAGACGACAGGGACTGAAGCTTTCTTT
TRBJ2-7,once,TRBV11-2,TRBD1,CASSFGTGEYEQYF,TGTGCCAGCAGCTTTGGGACAGGGGAATACGAGCAGTACTTC
TRBJ2-6,NA,TRBV21-1,NA,CASSKILGTGEPGANVLTF,TGTGCCAGCAGCAAGATTCTCGGGACAGGGGAACCTGGGGCCAACGTCCTGACTTTC
TRBJ2-1,NA,TRBV7-9,NA,CASSLGGGNEQFF,TGTGCCAGCAGCTTAGGAGGTGGGAATGAGCAGTTCTTC
TRBJ1-1,NA,TRBV28,NA,CASASAGAANTEAFF,TGTGCCAGCGCCAGCGCGGGGGCCGCGAACACTGAAGCTTTCTTT
TRBJ1-2,few,TRBV5-4,NA,CASSLGGGYGYTF,TGTGCCAGCAGCTTGGGGGGGGGATATGGCTACACCTTC
TRBJ1-2,NA,TRBV10-3,TRBD1,CAISVGTGGSYGYTF,TGTGCCATCAGTGTAGGGACAGGGGGCAGTTATGGCTACACCTTC
TRBJ2-3,NA,TRBV19,NA,CASSTTGTDTQYF,TGTGCCAGTAGTACTACAGGGACAGATACGCAGTATTTT
TRBJ1-2,NA,TRBV15,NA,CATSRAQGRANYGYTF,TGTGCCACCAGCAGAGCACAGGGCAGGGCGAACTATGGCTACACCTTC
TRBJ1-1,NA,TRBV30,NA,CAWSVRQNTEAFF,TGTGCCTGGAGTGTTAGACAGAACACTGAAGCTTTCTTT
TRBJ1-1,NA,TRBV10-3,NA,CAIIPDSRSSTEAFF,TGTGCCATCATACCCGACAGCCGGAGTAGCACTGAAGCTTTCTTT
TRBJ1-1,NA,TRBV6-1,NA,CAGYRLSRDTEAFF,TGTGCCGGATACAGACTTTCGAGGGACACTGAAGCTTTCTTT
TRBJ1-1,NA,TRBV28,NA,CASSLTAPNTEAFF,TGTGCCAGCAGTTTGACAGCTCCCAACACTGAAGCTTTCTTT
TRBJ2-1,NA,TRBV9,NA,CASSPRVPYNEQFF,TGTGCCAGCAGCCCCAGGGTCCCCTACAATGAGCAGTTCTTC
TRBJ1-1,NA,TRBV2,NA,CASSPRDLRGGQAFF,TGTGCCAGCAGTCCTCGGGACCTTCGGGGGGGCCAAGCTTTCTTT